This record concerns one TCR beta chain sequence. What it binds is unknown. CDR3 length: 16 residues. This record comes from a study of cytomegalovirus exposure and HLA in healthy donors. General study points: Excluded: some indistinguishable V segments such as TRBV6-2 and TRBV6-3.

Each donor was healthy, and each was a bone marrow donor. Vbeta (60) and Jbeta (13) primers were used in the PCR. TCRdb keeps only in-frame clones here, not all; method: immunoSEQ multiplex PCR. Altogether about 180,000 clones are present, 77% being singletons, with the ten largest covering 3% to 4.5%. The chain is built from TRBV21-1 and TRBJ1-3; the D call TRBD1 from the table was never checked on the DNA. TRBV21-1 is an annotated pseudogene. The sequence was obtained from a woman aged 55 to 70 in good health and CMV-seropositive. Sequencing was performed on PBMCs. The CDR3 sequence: CASSRDRGPSGNTIYF. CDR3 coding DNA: TGTGCCAGCAGCAGGGACAGGGGTCCGTCTGGAAACACCATATATTTT.